The rows below give T cell receptor beta chains drawn from one sample of a study of cytomegalovirus exposure and HLA in healthy donors. Clones were read by immunoSEQ multiplex PCR, and TCRdb kept only the in-frame ones, dropping some. The sample lists 85,000 to 130,000 clones; about 79% were seen once. What was sequenced was PBMCs. All receptors come from a woman aged 18-29 years in good health and CMV-seronegative. The CDR3 runs from the conserved cysteine through the conserved F or W. D genes are given only for firm matches. Clone size is not always given. Where it is, it says once, few, many or a class for expanded clones.

v_call: TRBV5-6
j_call: TRBJ1-2
d_call: NA
clone_size: NA
cdr3_aa: CASSWGLGGYTF
cdr3_nt: TGTGCCAGCTCCTGGGGGCTCGGTGGCTACACCTTC

v_call: TRBV7-9
j_call: TRBJ1-4
d_call: TRBD1
clone_size: NA
cdr3_aa: CASSLMTGGDEKLFF
cdr3_nt: TGTGCCAGCAGCTTAATGACAGGGGGCGATGAAAAACTGTTTTTT

v_call: TRBV5-4
j_call: TRBJ2-4
d_call: TRBD2
clone_size: once
cdr3_aa: CASSFPSGGAPIQYF
cdr3_nt: TGTGCCAGCAGCTTCCCTAGCGGGGGGGCCCCCATTCAGTACTTC

v_call: TRBV4-3
j_call: TRBJ2-3
d_call: TRBD2
clone_size: NA
cdr3_aa: CASSQKIPLTSGYTDTQYF
cdr3_nt: TGCGCCAGCAGCCAAAAAATCCCCTTGACTAGCGGATACACAGATACGCAGTATTTT

v_call: TRBV5-1
j_call: TRBJ2-3
d_call: NA
clone_size: once
cdr3_aa: CASGAGGLRPDTQYF
cdr3_nt: TGCGCCAGCGGAGCTGGCGGTCTTCGCCCAGATACGCAGTATTTT

v_call: TRBV25-1
j_call: TRBJ1-1
d_call: TRBD1
clone_size: NA
cdr3_aa: CASSETGGLRNTEAFF
cdr3_nt: TGTGCCAGCAGTGAAACAGGGGGGCTGAGGAACACTGAAGCTTTCTTT

v_call: TRBV7-9
j_call: TRBJ1-4
d_call: NA
clone_size: once
cdr3_aa: CASSLRDSGVDEKLFF
cdr3_nt: TGTGCCAGCAGCTTACGGGACTCCGGAGTTGATGAAAAACTGTTTTTT

v_call: TRBV28
j_call: TRBJ2-7
d_call: TRBD1
clone_size: NA
cdr3_aa: CASSFMTGEAYEQYF
cdr3_nt: TGTGCCAGCAGTTTTATGACAGGGGAGGCCTACGAGCAGTACTTC

v_call: TRBV6-5
j_call: TRBJ2-2
d_call: TRBD1
clone_size: NA
cdr3_aa: CASSYTRQGTGELFF
cdr3_nt: TGTGCCAGCAGTTACACCCGACAGGGAACCGGGGAGCTGTTTTTT

v_call: TRBV5-8
j_call: TRBJ2-4
d_call: NA
clone_size: NA
cdr3_aa: CASSLSWGRDPKNIQYF
cdr3_nt: TGTGCCAGCAGCTTGAGTTGGGGGCGCGACCCCAAAAACATTCAGTACTTC

v_call: TRBV5-6
j_call: TRBJ2-5
d_call: TRBD1
clone_size: NA
cdr3_aa: CASSYGTGQETQYF
cdr3_nt: TGTGCCAGCAGCTACGGGACAGGGCAAGAGACCCAGTACTTC

v_call: TRBV18
j_call: TRBJ2-7
d_call: TRBD1
clone_size: NA
cdr3_aa: CASSPSSGQGDEQYF
cdr3_nt: TGTGCCAGCTCACCCTCATCGGGACAGGGGGACGAGCAGTACTTC

v_call: TRBV4-1
j_call: TRBJ2-6
d_call: NA
clone_size: NA
cdr3_aa: CASSQDVGQSSGANVLTF
cdr3_nt: TGCGCCAGCAGCCAAGATGTGGGACAAAGCTCTGGGGCCAACGTCCTGACTTTC

v_call: TRBV7-9
j_call: TRBJ2-7
d_call: NA
clone_size: NA
cdr3_aa: CASSLASYRDQIDEQYF
cdr3_nt: TGTGCCAGCAGCTTAGCGTCATACAGGGACCAGATCGACGAGCAGTACTTC

v_call: TRBV18
j_call: TRBJ2-7
d_call: TRBD2
clone_size: NA
cdr3_aa: CASTSFGGGPFYEQYF
cdr3_nt: TGTGCCAGCACCAGCTTTGGCGGGGGGCCGTTCTACGAGCAGTACTTC

v_call: TRBV7-9
j_call: TRBJ2-1
d_call: TRBD2
clone_size: NA
cdr3_aa: CASSIGTSGRRRGNEQFF
cdr3_nt: TGTGCCAGCAGCATTGGGACTAGCGGGAGGCGGAGGGGCAATGAGCAGTTCTTC

v_call: TRBV27
j_call: TRBJ2-2
d_call: NA
clone_size: few
cdr3_aa: CASSLDYRPGELFF
cdr3_nt: TGTGCCAGCAGCCTCGACTATAGACCCGGGGAGCTGTTTTTT

v_call: TRBV6-1
j_call: TRBJ2-7
d_call: TRBD2
clone_size: NA
cdr3_aa: CASSGLAGEYEQYF
cdr3_nt: TGTGCCAGCAGCGGACTAGCGGGAGAATACGAGCAGTACTTC

v_call: TRBV28
j_call: TRBJ2-1
d_call: TRBD2
clone_size: NA
cdr3_aa: CASSPPGLVSLYNEQFF
cdr3_nt: TGTGCCAGCAGTCCCCCGGGACTAGTGAGCTTATACAATGAGCAGTTCTTC

v_call: TRBV2
j_call: TRBJ2-5
d_call: NA
clone_size: NA
cdr3_aa: CASRGLRLTSHPQYF
cdr3_nt: TGTGCCAGCAGAGGCTTAAGACTAACTTCCCATCCCCAGTACTTC

v_call: TRBV6-1
j_call: TRBJ1-2
d_call: NA
clone_size: NA
cdr3_aa: CASSEAETNYGYTF
cdr3_nt: TGTGCCAGCAGTGAAGCTGAGACAAACTATGGCTACACCTTC

v_call: TRBV7-7
j_call: TRBJ2-2
d_call: TRBD1
clone_size: NA
cdr3_aa: CASSLSQGVICLNTGELFF
cdr3_nt: TGTGCTAGCAGCTTGTCCCAGGGGGTTATTTGCCTGAACACCGGGGAGCTGTTTTTT

v_call: TRBV4-1
j_call: TRBJ1-1
d_call: TRBD1
clone_size: NA
cdr3_aa: CANSQVGQGTEAFF
cdr3_nt: TGTGCCAACAGCCAAGTCGGACAGGGCACTGAAGCTTTCTTT

v_call: TRBV28
j_call: TRBJ1-4
d_call: TRBD1
clone_size: NA
cdr3_aa: CASRSRTGPYLNRLFF
cdr3_nt: TGTGCCAGCAGATCACGGACAGGACCATATCTAAACCGACTGTTTTTT

v_call: TRBV27
j_call: TRBJ2-1
d_call: TRBD1
clone_size: NA
cdr3_aa: CASSPRQGVIDEQFF
cdr3_nt: TGTGCCAGCAGTCCACGACAGGGGGTAATCGATGAGCAGTTCTTC

v_call: TRBV27
j_call: TRBJ1-2
d_call: NA
clone_size: few
cdr3_aa: CASSLSRSDGYTF
cdr3_nt: TGTGCCAGCAGTTTATCGAGGTCCGATGGCTACACCTTC

v_call: TRBV5-1
j_call: TRBJ2-7
d_call: TRBD2
clone_size: NA
cdr3_aa: CASSPRTSGNYEQYF
cdr3_nt: TGCGCCAGCAGCCCTCGGACTAGCGGAAATTACGAGCAGTACTTC

v_call: TRBV18
j_call: TRBJ2-7
d_call: NA
clone_size: NA
cdr3_aa: CASSPERAPYEQYF
cdr3_nt: TGTGCCAGCTCACCCGAGAGGGCTCCCTACGAGCAGTACTTC

v_call: TRBV27
j_call: TRBJ2-7
d_call: NA
clone_size: NA
cdr3_aa: CASSLLGPSSWGPYEQYF
cdr3_nt: TGTGCCAGCAGTTTATTGGGACCTTCGTCCTGGGGGCCCTACGAGCAGTACTTC

v_call: TRBV6-6
j_call: TRBJ1-3
d_call: NA
clone_size: NA
cdr3_aa: CASRGSSGNTIYF
cdr3_nt: TGTGCCAGCAGAGGGAGCTCTGGAAACACCATATATTTT

v_call: TRBV4-1
j_call: TRBJ1-4
d_call: NA
clone_size: NA
cdr3_aa: CASSQVGQYAEKLFF
cdr3_nt: TGCGCCAGCAGCCAAGTGGGGCAGTACGCGGAAAAACTGTTTTTT

v_call: TRBV6-5
j_call: TRBJ2-7
d_call: TRBD1
clone_size: NA
cdr3_aa: CASRFGQAYEQYF
cdr3_nt: TGTGCCAGCAGATTCGGACAGGCCTACGAGCAGTACTTC

v_call: TRBV9
j_call: TRBJ2-3
d_call: TRBD2
clone_size: NA
cdr3_aa: CASSVGVAGEGTDTQYF
cdr3_nt: TGTGCCAGCAGCGTAGGGGTAGCGGGAGAGGGCACAGATACGCAGTATTTT

v_call: TRBV4-3
j_call: TRBJ1-1
d_call: NA
clone_size: once
cdr3_aa: CASSQDLGAAFF
cdr3_nt: TGCGCCAGCAGCCAAGATCTAGGGGCAGCTTTCTTT

v_call: TRBV2
j_call: TRBJ2-7
d_call: NA
clone_size: NA
cdr3_aa: CASTLAPSYEQYF
cdr3_nt: TGTGCCAGCACCTTAGCCCCATCCTACGAGCAGTACTTC

v_call: TRBV28
j_call: TRBJ2-2
d_call: NA
clone_size: NA
cdr3_aa: CASSAQANTGELFF
cdr3_nt: TGTGCCAGCAGTGCTCAGGCGAACACCGGGGAGCTGTTTTTT

v_call: TRBV6-5
j_call: TRBJ2-7
d_call: TRBD1
clone_size: NA
cdr3_aa: CASSLSWTGINEQYF
cdr3_nt: TGTGCCAGCAGCCTCTCTTGGACAGGGATCAACGAGCAGTACTTC

v_call: TRBV7-8
j_call: TRBJ2-7
d_call: TRBD1
clone_size: NA
cdr3_aa: CASSLAQGQGYEQYF
cdr3_nt: TGTGCCAGCAGCTTAGCACAGGGACAGGGCTACGAGCAGTACTTC

v_call: TRBV7-9
j_call: TRBJ1-1
d_call: NA
clone_size: NA
cdr3_aa: CAGGRTNTEAFF
cdr3_nt: TGTGCAGGCGGCAGAACGAACACTGAAGCTTTCTTT

v_call: TRBV7-2
j_call: TRBJ1-5
d_call: NA
clone_size: NA
cdr3_aa: CASRLDRFNQPQHF
cdr3_nt: TGTGCCAGCAGACTCGACAGGTTCAATCAGCCCCAGCATTTT

v_call: TRBV7-9
j_call: TRBJ2-7
d_call: NA
clone_size: NA
cdr3_aa: CASSFEGVPSYEQYF
cdr3_nt: TGTGCCAGCAGCTTCGAGGGGGTACCCTCCTACGAGCAGTACTTC

v_call: TRBV4-1
j_call: TRBJ2-1
d_call: NA
clone_size: NA
cdr3_aa: CASSQDPPGFSSYNEQFF
cdr3_nt: TGCGCCAGCAGCCAAGATCCTCCGGGGTTTAGCTCCTACAATGAGCAGTTCTTC

v_call: TRBV5-1
j_call: TRBJ2-1
d_call: NA
clone_size: NA
cdr3_aa: CASSFEGREEQFF
cdr3_nt: TGCGCCAGCAGCTTTGAAGGTCGGGAGGAGCAGTTCTTC

v_call: TRBV5-1
j_call: TRBJ2-5
d_call: NA
clone_size: NA
cdr3_aa: CASSEGWETQYF
cdr3_nt: TGCGCCAGCAGCGAGGGCTGGGAGACCCAGTACTTC

v_call: TRBV7-2
j_call: TRBJ2-7
d_call: NA
clone_size: NA
cdr3_aa: CASSTTGTYEQYF
cdr3_nt: TGTGCCAGCAGTACTACAGGGACCTACGAGCAGTACTTC

v_call: TRBV30
j_call: TRBJ1-2
d_call: NA
clone_size: NA
cdr3_aa: CAWSETANYGYTF
cdr3_nt: TGTGCCTGGAGTGAAACAGCTAACTATGGCTACACCTTC

v_call: TRBV9
j_call: TRBJ2-7
d_call: TRBD2
clone_size: NA
cdr3_aa: CASSLGGRAHYEQYF
cdr3_nt: TGTGCCAGCAGCCTAGGCGGGAGAGCACACTACGAGCAGTACTTC

v_call: TRBV6-5
j_call: TRBJ2-3
d_call: NA
clone_size: NA
cdr3_aa: CASSATTGPTDTQYF
cdr3_nt: TGTGCCAGCAGTGCTACAACAGGGCCCACAGATACGCAGTATTTT

v_call: TRBV21-1
j_call: TRBJ1-1
d_call: NA
clone_size: NA
cdr3_aa: CASSTSGDPHLNTEAFF
cdr3_nt: TGTGCCAGCAGCACCTCAGGGGACCCCCACTTGAACACTGAAGCTTTCTTT

v_call: TRBV15
j_call: TRBJ1-1
d_call: NA
clone_size: NA
cdr3_aa: CATGSETLNTEAFF
cdr3_nt: TGTGCCACCGGCAGTGAGACTTTGAACACTGAAGCTTTCTTT